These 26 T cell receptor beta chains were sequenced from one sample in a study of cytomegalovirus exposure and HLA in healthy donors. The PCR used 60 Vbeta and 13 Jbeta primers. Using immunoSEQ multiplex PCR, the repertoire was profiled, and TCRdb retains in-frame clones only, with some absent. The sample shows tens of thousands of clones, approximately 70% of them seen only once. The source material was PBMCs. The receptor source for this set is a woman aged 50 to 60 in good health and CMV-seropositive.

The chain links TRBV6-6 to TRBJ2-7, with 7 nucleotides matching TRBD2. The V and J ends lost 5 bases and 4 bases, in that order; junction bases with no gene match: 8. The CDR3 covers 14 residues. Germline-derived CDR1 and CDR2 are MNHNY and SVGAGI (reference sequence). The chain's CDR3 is CASSPNHGGYEQYF. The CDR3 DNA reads TGTGCCAGCAGTCCGAATCACGGGGGGTACGAGCAGTACTTC.

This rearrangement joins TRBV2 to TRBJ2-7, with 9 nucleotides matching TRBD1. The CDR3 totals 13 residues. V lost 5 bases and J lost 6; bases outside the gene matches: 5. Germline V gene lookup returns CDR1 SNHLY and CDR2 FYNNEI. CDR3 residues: CASSTGTGFEQYF. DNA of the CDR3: TGTGCCAGCAGTACCGGGACAGGGTTCGAGCAGTACTTC.

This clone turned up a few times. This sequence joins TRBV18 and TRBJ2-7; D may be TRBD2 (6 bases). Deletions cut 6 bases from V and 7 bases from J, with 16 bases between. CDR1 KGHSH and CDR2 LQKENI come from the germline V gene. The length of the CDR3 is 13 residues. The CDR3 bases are TGTGCCAGCTCCCGGGGCAGGGAGGAGGAGCAGTACTTC. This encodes CASSRGREEEQYF. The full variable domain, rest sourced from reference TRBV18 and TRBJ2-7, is NAGVMQNPRHLVRRRGQEARLRCSPMKGHSHVYWYRQLPEEGLKFMVYLQKENIIDESGMPKERFSAEFPKEGPSILRIQQVVRGDSAAYFCASSRGREEEQYFGPGTRLTVT.

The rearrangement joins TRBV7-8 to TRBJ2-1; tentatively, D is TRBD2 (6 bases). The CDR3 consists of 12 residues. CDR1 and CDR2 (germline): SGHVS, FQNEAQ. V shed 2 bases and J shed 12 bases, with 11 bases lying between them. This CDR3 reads CASSLIWGGQFF. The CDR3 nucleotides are TGTGCCAGCAGCTTAATATGGGGAGGGCAGTTCTTC.

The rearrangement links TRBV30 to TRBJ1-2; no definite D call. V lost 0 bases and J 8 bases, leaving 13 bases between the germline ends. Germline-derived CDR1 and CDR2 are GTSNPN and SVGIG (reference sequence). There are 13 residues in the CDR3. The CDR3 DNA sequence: TGTGCCTGGAGTGTACATAGGGAGGACGGCTACACCTTC. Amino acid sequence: CAWSVHREDGYTF.

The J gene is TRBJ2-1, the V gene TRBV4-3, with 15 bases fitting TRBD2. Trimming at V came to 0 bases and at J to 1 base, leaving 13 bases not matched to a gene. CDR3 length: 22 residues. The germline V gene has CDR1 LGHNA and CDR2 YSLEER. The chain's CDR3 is CASSQDFQGLAGGIGSYNEQFF. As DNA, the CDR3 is TGCGCCAGCAGCCAAGATTTTCAGGGACTAGCGGGAGGTATCGGGTCCTACAATGAGCAGTTCTTC.

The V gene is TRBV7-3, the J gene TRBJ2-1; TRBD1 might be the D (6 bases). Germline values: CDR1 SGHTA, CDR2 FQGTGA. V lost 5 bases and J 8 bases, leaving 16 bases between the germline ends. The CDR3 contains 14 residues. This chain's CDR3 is CASSRITGFYEQFF. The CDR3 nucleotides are TGTGCCAGCAGCCGAATTACAGGGTTTTATGAGCAGTTCTTC.

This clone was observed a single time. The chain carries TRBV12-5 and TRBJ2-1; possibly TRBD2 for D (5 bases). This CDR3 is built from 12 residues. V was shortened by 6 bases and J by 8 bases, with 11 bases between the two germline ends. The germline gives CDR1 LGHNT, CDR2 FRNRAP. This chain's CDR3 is CASGRTSDEQFF. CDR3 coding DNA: TGTGCTAGTGGCCGTACTAGTGATGAGCAGTTCTTC.

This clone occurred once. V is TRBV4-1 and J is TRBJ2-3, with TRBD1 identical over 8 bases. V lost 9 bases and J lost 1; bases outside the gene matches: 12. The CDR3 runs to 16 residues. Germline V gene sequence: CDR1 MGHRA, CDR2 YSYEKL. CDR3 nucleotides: TGCGCCAGTACCCCCACAGGGGGATGGGGCACAGATACGCAGTATTTT. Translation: CASTPTGGWGTDTQYF.

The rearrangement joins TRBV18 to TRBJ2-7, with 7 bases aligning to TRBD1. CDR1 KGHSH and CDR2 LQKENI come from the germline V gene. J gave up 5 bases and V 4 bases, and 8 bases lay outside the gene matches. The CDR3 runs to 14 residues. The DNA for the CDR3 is TGTGCCAGCTCACTTAGTGACAGGGCCCACGAGCAGTACTTC. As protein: CASSLSDRAHEQYF. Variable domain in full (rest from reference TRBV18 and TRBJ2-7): NAGVMQNPRHLVRRRGQEARLRCSPMKGHSHVYWYRQLPEEGLKFMVYLQKENIIDESGMPKERFSAEFPKEGPSILRIQQVVRGDSAAYFCASSLSDRAHEQYFGPGTRLTVT.

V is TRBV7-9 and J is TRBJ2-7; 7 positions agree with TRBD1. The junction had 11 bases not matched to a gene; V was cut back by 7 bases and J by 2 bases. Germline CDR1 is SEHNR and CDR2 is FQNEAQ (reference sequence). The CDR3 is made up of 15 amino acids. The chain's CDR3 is CASTALGTATYEQYF. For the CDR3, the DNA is TGTGCCAGCACAGCTCTCGGGACAGCGACCTACGAGCAGTACTTC.

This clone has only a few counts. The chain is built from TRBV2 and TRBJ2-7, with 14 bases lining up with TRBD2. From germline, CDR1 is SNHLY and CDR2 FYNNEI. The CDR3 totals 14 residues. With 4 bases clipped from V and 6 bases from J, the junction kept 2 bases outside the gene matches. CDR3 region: CASSGLAGGPEQYF. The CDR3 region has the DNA TGTGCCAGCAGTGGACTAGCGGGAGGGCCCGAGCAGTACTTC.

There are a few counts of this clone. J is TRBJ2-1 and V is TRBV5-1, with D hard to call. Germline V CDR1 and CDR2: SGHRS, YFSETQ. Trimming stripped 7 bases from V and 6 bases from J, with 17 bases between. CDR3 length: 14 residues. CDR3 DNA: TGCGCCAGCGCCGATGGGCCCCGGTCCAATGAGCAGTTCTTC. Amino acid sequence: CASADGPRSNEQFF.

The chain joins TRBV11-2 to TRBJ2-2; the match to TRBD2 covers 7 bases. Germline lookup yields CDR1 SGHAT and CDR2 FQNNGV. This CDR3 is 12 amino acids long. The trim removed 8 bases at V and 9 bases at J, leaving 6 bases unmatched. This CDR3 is CASRGGSRELFF. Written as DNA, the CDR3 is TGTGCCAGCCGCGGGGGTTCGAGGGAGCTGTTTTTT.

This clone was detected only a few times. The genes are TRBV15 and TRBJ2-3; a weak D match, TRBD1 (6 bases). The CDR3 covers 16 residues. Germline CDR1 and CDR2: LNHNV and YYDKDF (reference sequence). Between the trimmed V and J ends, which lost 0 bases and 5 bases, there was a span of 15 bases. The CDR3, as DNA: TGTGCCACCAGCAGAGATTCGGCCAGGGGAATAGATACGCAGTATTTT. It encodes CATSRDSARGIDTQYF.

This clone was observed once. The CDR3 sequence is CASSHGTPPGTQYF. Here the CDR3 DNA reads TGTGCCAGCAGCCACGGGACACCTCCGGGGACCCAGTACTTC. The chain is built from TRBV11-2 and TRBJ2-5, with D possibly being TRBD1 (6 bases). The CDR3 is 14 residues long. Germline CDR1 SGHAT, CDR2 FQNNGV. Trimming stripped 5 bases from V and 7 bases from J, with 17 bases between.

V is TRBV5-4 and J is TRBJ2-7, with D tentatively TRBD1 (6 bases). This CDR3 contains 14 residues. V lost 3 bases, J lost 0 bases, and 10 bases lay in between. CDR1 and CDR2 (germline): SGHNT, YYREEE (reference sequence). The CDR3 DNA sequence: TGTGCCAGCAGCTCACAGGGTAGCTCCTACGAGCAGTACTTC. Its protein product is CASSSQGSSYEQYF.

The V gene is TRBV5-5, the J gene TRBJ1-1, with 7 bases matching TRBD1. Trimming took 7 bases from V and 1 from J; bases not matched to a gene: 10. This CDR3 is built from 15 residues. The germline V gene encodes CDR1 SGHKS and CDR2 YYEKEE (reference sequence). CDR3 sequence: CASGAAGTENTEAFF. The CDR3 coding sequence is TGTGCCAGCGGCGCCGCCGGGACAGAGAACACTGAAGCTTTCTTT.

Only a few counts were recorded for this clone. This CDR3 is CASSLTRSADTQYF. The CDR3 coding sequence is TGTGCCAGCAGTCTGACTAGGTCGGCAGATACGCAGTATTTT. The chain joins TRBV19 to TRBJ2-3; a weak D match, TRBD2 (6 bases). Germline values: CDR1 LNHDA, CDR2 SQIVND (reference sequence). The V end was cut by 9 bases, the J end by 4 bases, with 17 bases between. The CDR3 sequence is 14 residues long.

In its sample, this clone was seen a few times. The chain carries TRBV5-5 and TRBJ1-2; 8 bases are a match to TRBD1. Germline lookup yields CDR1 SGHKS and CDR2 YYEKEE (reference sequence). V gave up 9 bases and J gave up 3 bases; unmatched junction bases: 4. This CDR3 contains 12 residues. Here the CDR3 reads CATRTGYYGYTF. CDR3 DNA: TGTGCCACCCGGACAGGGTACTATGGCTACACCTTC.

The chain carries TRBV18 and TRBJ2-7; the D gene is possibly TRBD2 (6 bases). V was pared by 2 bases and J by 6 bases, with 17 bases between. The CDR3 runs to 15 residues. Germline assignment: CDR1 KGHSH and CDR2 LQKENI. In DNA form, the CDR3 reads TGTGCCAGCTCACCAACCGGGGCAGCGGGCAGCGAGCAGTACTTC. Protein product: CASSPTGAAGSEQYF.

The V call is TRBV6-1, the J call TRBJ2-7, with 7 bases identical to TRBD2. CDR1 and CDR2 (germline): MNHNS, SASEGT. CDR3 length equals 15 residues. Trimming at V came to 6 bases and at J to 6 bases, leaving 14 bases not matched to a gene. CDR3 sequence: CASRARGGTVGEQYF. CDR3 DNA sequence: TGTGCCAGCAGAGCGCGGGGAGGGACGGTAGGCGAGCAGTACTTC.

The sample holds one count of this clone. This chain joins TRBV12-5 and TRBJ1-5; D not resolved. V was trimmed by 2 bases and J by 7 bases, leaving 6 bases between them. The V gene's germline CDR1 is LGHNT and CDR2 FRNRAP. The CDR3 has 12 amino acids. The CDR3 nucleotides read TGTGCTAGTGGTTTGACAGACCAGCCCCAGCATTTT. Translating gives CASGLTDQPQHF.

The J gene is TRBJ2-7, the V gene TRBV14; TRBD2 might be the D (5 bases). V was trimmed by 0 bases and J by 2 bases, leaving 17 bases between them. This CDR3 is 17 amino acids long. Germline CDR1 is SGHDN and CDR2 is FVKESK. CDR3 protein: CASSQDLPGGEPYEQYF. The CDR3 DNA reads TGTGCCAGCAGCCAAGATCTCCCTGGTGGGGAGCCCTACGAGCAGTACTTC.

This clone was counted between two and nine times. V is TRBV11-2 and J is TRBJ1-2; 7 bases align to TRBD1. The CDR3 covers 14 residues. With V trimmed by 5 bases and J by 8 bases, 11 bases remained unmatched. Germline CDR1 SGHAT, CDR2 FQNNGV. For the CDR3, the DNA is TGTGCCAGCAGCCTTCCACCTAACAGGGGCGGCTACACCTTC. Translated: CASSLPPNRGGYTF.

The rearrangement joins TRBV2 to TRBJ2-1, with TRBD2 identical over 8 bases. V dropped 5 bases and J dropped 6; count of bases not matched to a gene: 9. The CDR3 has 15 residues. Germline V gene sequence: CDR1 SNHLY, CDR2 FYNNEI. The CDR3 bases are TGTGCCAGCAGTAGTAGCGGGATCCGTGGCAATGAGCAGTTCTTC. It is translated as CASSSSGIRGNEQFF.